This T cell receptor beta chain originates from a study of Ad26.COV2.S vaccination and SARS-CoV-2 variants. Background on the study: Donor allocation was to the COV1001 Ad26.COV2.S trial arm.

Libraries were prepared by immunoSEQ multiplex PCR; TCRdb keeps only in-frame clonotypes and omits some of them. The sample has just under 250,000 clones, roughly 88% seen once; the top ten hold about 10%. Treatment of the sample: approximately 18 received Ad26.COV2.S at low or high dose, single or two shots; five or six received placebo; per-sample allocation not given. It was on day 63 after the first vaccine or placebo injection that samples were taken. CDR1 and CDR2 from the germline V gene are SGDLS and YYNGEE. V was cut by 0 bases and J by 5 bases, with 14 bases left in between. The CDR3 runs 15 residues.

The input for sequencing was peripheral blood, taken in a trial of Ad26.COV2.S vaccine versus placebo. The chain uses TRBV9 and TRBJ1-1, with TRBD1 as a possible D gene (5 bases). The sequence came from a person between 18 and 65 years old who received the Ad26.COV2.S COVID-19 vaccine or a placebo. CDR3 protein: CASSVGGGEGTEAFF. The DNA of the CDR3 is TGTGCCAGCAGCGTAGGTGGTGGGGAGGGGACTGAAGCTTTCTTT.